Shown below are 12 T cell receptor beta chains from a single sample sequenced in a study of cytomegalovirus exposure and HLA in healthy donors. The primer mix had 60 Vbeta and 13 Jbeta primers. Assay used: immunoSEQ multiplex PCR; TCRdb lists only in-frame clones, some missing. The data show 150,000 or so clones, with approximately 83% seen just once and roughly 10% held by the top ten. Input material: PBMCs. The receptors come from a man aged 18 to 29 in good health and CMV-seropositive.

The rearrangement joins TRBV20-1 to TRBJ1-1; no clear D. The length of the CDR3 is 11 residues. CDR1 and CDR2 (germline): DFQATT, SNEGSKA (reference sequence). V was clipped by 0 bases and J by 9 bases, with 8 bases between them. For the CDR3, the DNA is TGCAGTGCTAGAGATATCCCCCAAGCTTTCTTT. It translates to CSARDIPQAFF.

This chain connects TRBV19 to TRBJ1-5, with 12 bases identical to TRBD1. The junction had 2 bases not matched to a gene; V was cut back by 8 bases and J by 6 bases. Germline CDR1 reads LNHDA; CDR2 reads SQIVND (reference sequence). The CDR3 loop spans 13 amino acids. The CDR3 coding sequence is TGTGCCAGTCGGGGACAGGGGGCTCAGCCCCAGCATTTT. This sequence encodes CASRGQGAQPQHF.

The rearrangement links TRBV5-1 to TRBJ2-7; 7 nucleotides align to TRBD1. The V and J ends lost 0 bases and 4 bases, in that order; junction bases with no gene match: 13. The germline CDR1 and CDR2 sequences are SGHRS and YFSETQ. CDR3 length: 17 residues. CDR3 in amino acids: CASSLAKGSGTEYEQYF. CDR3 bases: TGCGCCAGCAGCTTGGCCAAAGGTTCCGGGACAGAATACGAGCAGTACTTC.

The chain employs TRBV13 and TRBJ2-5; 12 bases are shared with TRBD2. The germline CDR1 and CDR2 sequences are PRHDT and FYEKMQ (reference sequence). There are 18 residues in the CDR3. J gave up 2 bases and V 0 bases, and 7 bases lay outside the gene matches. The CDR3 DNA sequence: TGTGCCAGCAGCTTAGGAGTGGCTAGCGGGGGGGCTCAAGAGACCCAGTACTTC. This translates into CASSLGVASGGAQETQYF.

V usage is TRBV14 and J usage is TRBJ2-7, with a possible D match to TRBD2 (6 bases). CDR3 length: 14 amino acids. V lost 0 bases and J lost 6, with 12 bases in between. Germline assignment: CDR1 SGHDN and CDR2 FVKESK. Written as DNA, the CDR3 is TGTGCCAGCAGCCAAGAGTTAGGAGGGGCCGAGCAGTACTTC. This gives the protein CASSQELGGAEQYF.

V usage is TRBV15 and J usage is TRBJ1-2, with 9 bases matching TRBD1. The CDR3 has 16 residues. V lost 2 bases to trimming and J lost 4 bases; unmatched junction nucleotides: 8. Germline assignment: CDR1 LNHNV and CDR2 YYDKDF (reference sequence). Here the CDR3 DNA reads TGTGCCACCAGCAGACCTTACAGGGGGCGCCCCTATGGCTACACCTTC. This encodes CATSRPYRGRPYGYTF.

CDR3 sequence (DNA): TGTGCCTGGAGACGACAAGGGGGCTCCTATAATTCACCCCTCCACTTT. Translating gives CAWRRQGGSYNSPLHF. V usage is TRBV30 and J usage is TRBJ1-6; D perhaps matches TRBD1 (6 bases). V gave up 3 bases and J gave up 0 bases, with 12 bases separating them. The CDR3 loop spans 16 amino acids. Germline V gives CDR1 GTSNPN, CDR2 SVGIG (reference sequence).

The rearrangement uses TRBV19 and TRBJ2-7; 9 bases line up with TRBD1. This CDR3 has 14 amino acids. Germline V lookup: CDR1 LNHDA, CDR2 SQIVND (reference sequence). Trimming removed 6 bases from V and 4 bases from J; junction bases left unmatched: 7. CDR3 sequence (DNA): TGTGCCAGTAGCAACGGACAGGGGACTTACGAGCAGTACTTC. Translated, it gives CASSNGQGTYEQYF. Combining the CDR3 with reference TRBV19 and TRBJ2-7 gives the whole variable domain DGGITQSPKYLFRKEGQNVTLSCEQNLNHDAMYWYRQDPGQGLRLIYYSQIVNDFQKGDIAEGYSVSREKKESFPLTVTSAQKNPTAFYLCASSNGQGTYEQYFGPGTRLTVT.

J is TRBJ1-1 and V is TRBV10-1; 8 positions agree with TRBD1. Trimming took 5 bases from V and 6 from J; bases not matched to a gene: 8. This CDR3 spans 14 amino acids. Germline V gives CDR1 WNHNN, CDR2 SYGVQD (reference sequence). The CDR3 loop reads CASSSGGASPEAFF. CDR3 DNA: TGCGCCAGCAGTTCAGGGGGCGCATCCCCTGAAGCTTTCTTT.

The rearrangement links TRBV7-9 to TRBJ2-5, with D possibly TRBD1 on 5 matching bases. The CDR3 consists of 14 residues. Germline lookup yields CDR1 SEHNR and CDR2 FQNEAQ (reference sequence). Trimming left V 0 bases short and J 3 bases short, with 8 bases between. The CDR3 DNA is TGTGCCAGCAGCTTAGCCGGCAGGGAAGAGACCCAGTACTTC. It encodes CASSLAGREETQYF.

The CDR3 DNA sequence: TGTGCCAGCAGCAAATGCGGCGGGGGCCAAGAGACCCAGTACTTC. As protein: CASSKCGGGQETQYF. This chain links TRBV21-1 with TRBJ2-5; whether TRBD2, the table's D call, matches the DNA was not checked. TRBV21-1 is shown as a pseudogene. The CDR3 covers 15 residues.

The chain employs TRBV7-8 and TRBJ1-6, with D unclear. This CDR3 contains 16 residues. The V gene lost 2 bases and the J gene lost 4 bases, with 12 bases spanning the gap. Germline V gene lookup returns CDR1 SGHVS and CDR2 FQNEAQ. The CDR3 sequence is CASSLLSGGYNSPLHF. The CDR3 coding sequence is TGTGCCAGCAGCTTACTGTCGGGAGGGTATAATTCACCCCTCCACTTT.